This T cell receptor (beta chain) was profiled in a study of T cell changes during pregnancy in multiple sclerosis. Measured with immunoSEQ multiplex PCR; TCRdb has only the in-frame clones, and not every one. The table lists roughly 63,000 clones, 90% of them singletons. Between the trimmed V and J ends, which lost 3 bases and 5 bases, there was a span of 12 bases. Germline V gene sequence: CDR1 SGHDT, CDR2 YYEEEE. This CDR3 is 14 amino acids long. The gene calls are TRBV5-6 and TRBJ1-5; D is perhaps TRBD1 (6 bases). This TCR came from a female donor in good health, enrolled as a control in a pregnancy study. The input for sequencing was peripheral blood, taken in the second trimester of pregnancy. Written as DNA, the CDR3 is TGTGCCAGCAGCTCAACAGGGTTTGATCAGCCCCAGCATTTT. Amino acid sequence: CASSSTGFDQPQHF.